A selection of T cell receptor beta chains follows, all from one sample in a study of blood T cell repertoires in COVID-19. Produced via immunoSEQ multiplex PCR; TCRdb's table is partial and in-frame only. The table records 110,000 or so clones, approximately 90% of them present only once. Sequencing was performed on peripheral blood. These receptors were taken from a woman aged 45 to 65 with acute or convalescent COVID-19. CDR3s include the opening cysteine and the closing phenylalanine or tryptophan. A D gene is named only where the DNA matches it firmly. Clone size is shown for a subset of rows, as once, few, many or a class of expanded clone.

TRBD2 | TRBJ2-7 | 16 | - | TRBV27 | TGTGCCAGCAGTTCCCTTGGGAGGGGCGAAGTCTACGAGCAGTACTTC | CASSSLGRGEVYEQYF
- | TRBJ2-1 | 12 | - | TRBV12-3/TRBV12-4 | TGTGCCAGCAGTTTCTCCTCGGGTGAGCAGTTCTTC | CASSFSSGEQFF
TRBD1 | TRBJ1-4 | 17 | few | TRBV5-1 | TGCGCCAGCAGCTTGGAAGCAGGGGGCTTCACTAATGAAAAACTGTTTTTT | CASSLEAGGFTNEKLFF
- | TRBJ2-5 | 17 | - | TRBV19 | TGTGCCAGTAGTATCGGCCTAAGCGTCTTACATCAAGAGACCCAGTACTTC | CASSIGLSVLHQETQYF
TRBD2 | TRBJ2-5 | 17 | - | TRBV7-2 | TGTGCCAGCAGTCGAGGGACTAGCGGGGGCCAGGGGGAGACCCAGTACTTC | CASSRGTSGGQGETQYF
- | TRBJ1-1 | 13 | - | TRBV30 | TGTGCCTGGTGTTACGGGTTATCAACTGAAGCTTTCTTT | CAWCYGLSTEAFF
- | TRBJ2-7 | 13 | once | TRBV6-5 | TGTGCCAGCAGTCGAGACTGGGCCTACGAGCAGTACTTC | CASSRDWAYEQYF
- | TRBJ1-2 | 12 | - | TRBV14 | TGTGCCAGCAGCCAAGACAGGGTAGGCTACACCTTC | CASSQDRVGYTF
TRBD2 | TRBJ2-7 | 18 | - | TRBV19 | TGTGCCAGTAGGCCCCAGGGACTAGCGGGAAGGAGGGGATACGAGCAGTACTTC | CASRPQGLAGRRGYEQYF
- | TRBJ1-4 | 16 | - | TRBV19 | TGTGCCAGTAGTCCTGGGGCGGGGACGGGGCATGAAAAACTGTTTTTT | CASSPGAGTGHEKLFF
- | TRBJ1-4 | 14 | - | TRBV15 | TGTGCCACCAGACCTGCGGACTTTAATGAAAAACTGTTTTTT | CATRPADFNEKLFF
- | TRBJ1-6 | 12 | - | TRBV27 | TGTGCCAGCAAGGGCCAGGGATCACCCCTCCACTTT | CASKGQGSPLHF
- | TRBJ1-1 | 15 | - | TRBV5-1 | TGCGCCAGCAGCTTGTCCGCAGACATGAACACTGAAGCTTTCTTT | CASSLSADMNTEAFF
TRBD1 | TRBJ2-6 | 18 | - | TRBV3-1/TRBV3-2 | TGTGCCAGCAGCCTCCAAGGACAGGGACGGACTGGGGCCAACGTCCTGACTTTC | CASSLQGQGRTGANVLTF
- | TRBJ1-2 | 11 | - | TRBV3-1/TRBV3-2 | TGTGCCAGCAGCCAAGGTCGGGGCTACACCTTC | CASSQGRGYTF
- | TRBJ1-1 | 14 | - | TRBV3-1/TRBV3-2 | TGTGCCAGCAGCCAACAGTCACAGGGAACTGAAGCTTTCTTT | CASSQQSQGTEAFF
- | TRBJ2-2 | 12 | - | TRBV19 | TGTGCCAGTAGTTACAATACCGGGGAGCTGTTTTTT | CASSYNTGELFF
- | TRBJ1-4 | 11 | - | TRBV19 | TGTGCCAGTGGACAGAATGAAAAACTGTTTTTT | CASGQNEKLFF
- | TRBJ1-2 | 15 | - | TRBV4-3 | TGCGCCAGCAGCCAATTTGGGGGCACGGCTAGTGGCTACACCTTC | CASSQFGGTASGYTF
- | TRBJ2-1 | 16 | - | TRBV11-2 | TGTGCCAGCAGCCCCTGGGGGGAAAGCTCCTACAATGAGCAGTTCTTC | CASSPWGESSYNEQFF